The next 27 T cell receptor beta chains were all read from a single sample in a study of blood T cell repertoires in COVID-19. Method: immunoSEQ multiplex PCR; TCRdb's copy keeps in-frame clones and lacks some. The sample carries over 200,000 clones, roughly 87% recorded once. Sample: peripheral blood. The source is a man aged 35 to 55 with active or convalescent COVID-19.

The V and J genes are TRBV28 and TRBJ1-1; D is unresolved. V was trimmed by 3 bases and J by 11 bases, leaving 10 bases between them. CDR3 length: 11 residues. Germline V gene lookup returns CDR1 MDHEN and CDR2 SYDVKM. The CDR3 sequence is CASSLRGGAFF. The CDR3 bases are TGTGCCAGCAGTTTGAGAGGCGGGGCTTTCTTT.

The rearrangement joins TRBV7-9 to TRBJ2-1; D might be TRBD2 (6 bases). The CDR3 is made up of 17 amino acids. The ends were cut back, 5 bases at V and 7 bases at J, with 24 bases in the middle. Germline-derived CDR1 and CDR2 are SEHNR and FQNEAQ (reference sequence). CDR3 region: CASSPPEGLTGLNEQFF. In nucleotides, the CDR3 is TGTGCCAGCAGCCCACCTGAGGGACTCACCGGGTTGAATGAGCAGTTCTTC.

The chain joins TRBV19 to TRBJ2-3, with a tentative D call TRBD2 (6 bases). The V gene's germline CDR1 is LNHDA and CDR2 SQIVND (reference sequence). This CDR3 contains 14 residues. The V gene lost 1 base and the J gene lost 4 bases, with 9 bases spanning the gap. CDR3 sequence (DNA): TGTGCCAGTAGTATAGGCGGGATCCCAGATACGCAGTATTTT. Amino acids: CASSIGGIPDTQYF.

The chain carries TRBV28 and TRBJ1-5; 9 nucleotides line up with TRBD1. Germline lookup yields CDR1 MDHEN and CDR2 SYDVKM. V dropped 6 bases and J dropped 1; count of bases not matched to a gene: 10. The CDR3 runs to 17 residues. The CDR3 spells CASSRRQGVRSNQPQHF. CDR3 DNA: TGTGCCAGCAGCAGGAGACAGGGGGTTAGGAGCAATCAGCCCCAGCATTTT.

This clone was found a few times. The J gene is TRBJ2-1, the V gene TRBV7-2, with TRBD2 matching over 11 bases. Germline V gene lookup returns CDR1 SGHTA and CDR2 FQGNSA. V was clipped by 1 base and J by 3 bases; unmatched bases: 8. This CDR3 is built from 18 residues. CDR3 in DNA: TGTGCCAGCAGCTTAGACGGGGAGGGACTAGCGGTCTACAATGAGCAGTTCTTC. Its protein product is CASSLDGEGLAVYNEQFF.

The chain employs TRBV25-1 and TRBJ1-6; D is uncertain. CDR1 and CDR2 (germline): MGHDK, SYGVNS. The CDR3 totals 15 residues. The V end was cut by 4 bases, the J end by 7 bases, with 14 bases between. The CDR3 spells CASSVSWLRNSPLHF. In DNA, the CDR3 is TGTGCCAGCAGTGTATCTTGGTTGCGCAATTCACCCCTCCACTTT.

This clone was seen only once. J is TRBJ1-3 and V is TRBV10-3, with TRBD1 identical over 7 bases. Germline V lookup: CDR1 ENHRY, CDR2 SYGVKD. The V and J ends lost 6 bases and 8 bases, in that order; junction bases with no gene match: 4. CDR3 length: 12 amino acids. The CDR3 reads CAIRTGMDTIYF. As DNA, the CDR3 is TGTGCCATCAGGACAGGGATGGACACCATATATTTT.

The chain uses TRBV28 and TRBJ1-2; maybe TRBD1 (5 bases). The CDR3 has 14 residues. Germline-derived CDR1 and CDR2 are MDHEN and SYDVKM. V dropped 4 bases and J dropped 5 bases, with 14 bases sitting between them. CDR3 loop: CASSSARTLYGYTF. The CDR3 coding sequence is TGTGCCAGCAGTTCTGCCCGGACATTGTATGGCTACACCTTC.

CDR3: CASSDSRGWAYEQYF. CDR3 in DNA: TGTGCCAGCAGTGATTCCAGGGGGTGGGCCTACGAGCAGTACTTC. The gene calls are TRBV25-1 and TRBJ2-7; the match to TRBD1 covers 7 bases. V lost 3 bases to trimming and J lost 2 bases; unmatched junction nucleotides: 7. Per the germline V gene, CDR1 is MGHDK and CDR2 is SYGVNS. The CDR3 contains 15 residues.

The chain has TRBV6-1 and TRBJ1-1; 7 bases agree with TRBD1. From germline, CDR1 is MNHNS and CDR2 SASEGT. The CDR3 is made up of 19 amino acids. J gave up 0 bases and V 3 bases, and 16 bases lay outside the gene matches. The CDR3 DNA sequence: TGTGCCAGCAGTGACCGACCCAGGGACAGTTCCTTCATGAACACTGAAGCTTTCTTT. Its translation is CASSDRPRDSSFMNTEAFF.

This chain connects TRBV9 to TRBJ2-2; TRBD2 is a possible D gene (6 bases). Germline CDR1 is SGDLS and CDR2 is YYNGEE. The CDR3 is 16 amino acids. The V end was cut by 2 bases, the J end by 4 bases, with 15 bases between. CDR3 coding DNA: TGTGCCAGCAGCGTGACGGGATTGGGGGGCACCGGGGAGCTGTTTTTT. It codes for CASSVTGLGGTGELFF.

The chain joins TRBV7-2 to TRBJ2-2; the D is unclear. This CDR3 is 15 amino acids long. Trimming stripped 3 bases from V and 1 base from J, with 9 bases between. The V gene's germline CDR1 is SGHTA and CDR2 FQGNSA. The chain's CDR3 is CASSFLPMNTGELFF. The DNA of the CDR3 is TGTGCCAGCAGCTTTCTACCGATGAACACCGGGGAGCTGTTTTTT.

Written as DNA, the CDR3 is TGCGCCAGCAGCCGCGGACAGGGACCTAACTATGGCTACACCTTC. Its protein is CASSRGQGPNYGYTF. The V gene is TRBV4-1, the J gene TRBJ1-2; 8 bases align to TRBD1. With 4 bases clipped from V and 0 bases from J, the junction kept 4 bases outside the gene matches. Germline V gene data show CDR1 as MGHRA and CDR2 as YSYEKL. The CDR3 is made up of 15 amino acids.

The rearrangement joins TRBV29-1 to TRBJ2-7, with a possible D match to TRBD2 (6 bases). The V end was cut by 2 bases, the J end by 2 bases, with 10 bases between. CDR1 is SQVTM, CDR2 ANQGSEA, per germline. CDR3 length: 13 residues. In DNA, the CDR3 is TGCAGCGTTGAACGACTAGGGACCTACGAGCAGTACTTC. Its protein product is CSVERLGTYEQYF.

The V and J genes are TRBV30 and TRBJ2-1, with 9 positions matching TRBD2. This CDR3 is 17 amino acids long. Germline values: CDR1 GTSNPN, CDR2 SVGIG (reference sequence). J was trimmed by 3 bases and V by 1 base; bases with no gene match: 10. CDR3 nucleotide sequence: TGTGCCTGGAGTGGGTTCGGAGCGGGAGGCCACTACAATGAGCAGTTCTTC. The encoded protein is CAWSGFGAGGHYNEQFF.

The V and J genes are TRBV6-1 and TRBJ2-1, with TRBD1 matching 9 bases. Unmatched junction bases numbered 1, after V lost 3 bases and J lost 7 bases. CDR3 size: 13 residues. CDR1 is MNHNS and CDR2 is SASEGT in the germline V gene. The CDR3 region has the DNA TGTGCCAGCAGTGATGACAGGGGGAATGAGCAGTTCTTC. Amino acids: CASSDDRGNEQFF.

The J gene is TRBJ1-5, the V gene TRBV7-8; D is possibly TRBD1 (5 bases). Per germline, CDR1 SGHVS and CDR2 FQNEAQ. The CDR3 runs to 16 residues. The V and J ends lost 0 bases and 7 bases respectively, with 16 bases between them. CDR3 sequence (DNA): TGTGCCAGCAGCTTAGCGGGCAGGGCTCAGGGCCAGCCCCAGCATTTT. Translated, it gives CASSLAGRAQGQPQHF.

This rearrangement joins TRBV29-1 to TRBJ1-2, with TRBD1 matching over 9 bases. Looked up from germline, CDR1 is SQVTM and CDR2 is ANQGSEA. The CDR3 extends over 16 amino acids. The J segment lost 4 bases and the V segment lost 7 bases, leaving 16 bases of the junction unmatched. CDR3 DNA: TGCAGCGCCCTTCCGGCAGGACAGGGGATACTCTATGGCTACACCTTC. Residues: CSALPAGQGILYGYTF.

The rearrangement links TRBV27 to TRBJ1-5, with no clear D. Germline V gene data show CDR1 as MNHEY and CDR2 as SMNVEV (reference sequence). Trimming removed 5 bases at V and 0 bases at J, with 5 bases between. The CDR3 contains 13 residues. CDR3 bases: TGTGCCAGCAGTCTCGGTAGCAATCAGCCCCAGCATTTT. Residues: CASSLGSNQPQHF.

V and J are TRBV18 and TRBJ1-1, with TRBD1 identical over 7 bases. Germline assignment: CDR1 KGHSH and CDR2 LQKENI. V gave up 5 bases and J gave up 4 bases; unmatched junction bases: 10. The CDR3 extends over 15 amino acids. The CDR3: CASSVTGTESTEAFF. The CDR3, as DNA: TGTGCCAGCTCAGTCACCGGGACAGAGAGCACTGAAGCTTTCTTT. The full variable domain, in which reference TRBV18 and TRBJ1-1 provide the parts outside the CDR3, is NAGVMQNPRHLVRRRGQEARLRCSPMKGHSHVYWYRQLPEEGLKFMVYLQKENIIDESGMPKERFSAEFPKEGPSILRIQQVVRGDSAAYFCASSVTGTESTEAFFGQGTRLTVV.

The rearrangement uses TRBV28 and TRBJ2-1, with a weak D call TRBD1 (5 bases). Germline V gene sequence: CDR1 MDHEN, CDR2 SYDVKM. V lost 5 bases to trimming and J lost 6 bases, with 14 bases between them. This CDR3 is 14 amino acids long. Here the CDR3 reads CASSPGSGRNEQFF. CDR3 nucleotides: TGTGCCAGCAGTCCTGGATCAGGGCGCAATGAGCAGTTCTTC.

The chain couples TRBV2 to TRBJ2-3; possible D gene TRBD2, 5 bases. The ends were cut back, 1 base at V and 2 bases at J, with 7 bases in the middle. The CDR3 has 14 residues. Germline-derived CDR1 and CDR2 are SNHLY and FYNNEI. The CDR3 sequence: CASSEGLATDTQYF. CDR3 bases: TGTGCCAGCAGTGAAGGGCTAGCCACAGATACGCAGTATTTT.

This clone was observed a handful of times. The chain uses TRBV19 and TRBJ1-3; D is ambiguous. Germline V lookup: CDR1 LNHDA, CDR2 SQIVND (reference sequence). V lost 3 bases and J 7 bases, leaving 16 bases between the germline ends. The CDR3 is 15 residues long. The CDR3 bases are TGTGCCAGTAGTATCATCCCAAACCCTGCGAACACCATATATTTT. Translation: CASSIIPNPANTIYF.

The chain combines TRBV2 with TRBJ1-1; TRBD1 aligns across 9 bases. The CDR3 covers 18 residues. V lost 6 bases and J lost 1; bases outside the gene matches: 15. Germline V gives CDR1 SNHLY, CDR2 FYNNEI. The CDR3 here is CASSGPGQGLVWNTEAFF. In nucleotides, the CDR3 is TGTGCCAGCAGCGGACCGGGACAGGGTCTCGTATGGAACACTGAAGCTTTCTTT.

This clone has only a few counts. The V and J genes are TRBV2 and TRBJ2-5, with 10 bases matching TRBD2. Unmatched junction bases numbered 3, after V lost 3 bases and J lost 2 bases. The CDR3 covers 15 residues. Per the germline V gene, CDR1 is SNHLY and CDR2 is FYNNEI. CDR3 residues: CASSEGLARQETQYF. CDR3 bases: TGTGCCAGCAGTGAGGGACTAGCGCGTCAAGAGACCCAGTACTTC.

The chain uses TRBV2 and TRBJ1-4; D may be TRBD1 (5 bases). V shed 3 bases and J shed 10 bases, with 9 bases lying between them. The length of the CDR3 is 12 residues. Germline assignment: CDR1 SNHLY and CDR2 FYNNEI. The DNA for the CDR3 is TGTGCCAGCAGTGATGGGGGGTCAAAACTGTTTTTT. It translates to CASSDGGSKLFF.

The chain has TRBV28 and TRBJ1-5, with unresolved D. Trimming pared 5 bases from V and 0 bases from J, leaving 8 bases between. The CDR3 totals 14 residues. CDR1 MDHEN and CDR2 SYDVKM come from the germline V gene. In nucleotides, the CDR3 is TGTGCCAGCAGTCAGACTGATAGCAATCAGCCCCAGCATTTT. Translation: CASSQTDSNQPQHF.